The 25 T cell receptor beta chains below come from one sample, sequenced in a study of chemoradiotherapy in HPV16-positive cancers. Sequenced by immunoSEQ multiplex PCR; TCRdb stores in-frame clones only, minus some. In the table there are 40,000 to 60,000 clones, over 85% of which are singletons. Sequences were derived from blood, sampled from a patient who underwent chemoradiotherapy. The source is a human donor with HPV-associated anogenital cancer.

The rearrangement uses TRBV5-4 and TRBJ2-3; D remains unclear. Germline assignment: CDR1 SGHNT and CDR2 YYREEE (reference sequence). This CDR3 is built from 14 residues. The V end lost 4 bases, the J end lost 3 bases, and 12 bases lay between the germline ends. In nucleotides, the CDR3 is TGTGCCAGCAGCCCTCGACTTGGAACAGATACGCAGTATTTT. As protein: CASSPRLGTDTQYF.

The chain is built from TRBV11-2 and TRBJ2-5; 10 bases fit TRBD2. V lost 4 bases, J lost 5 bases, and 10 bases stayed unmatched. This CDR3 is 16 amino acids long. The germline gives CDR1 SGHAT, CDR2 FQNNGV. In DNA form, the CDR3 reads TGTGCCAGCAGCTCATCCCGAGGACTAGCGGCGGAGACCCAGTACTTC. It is translated as CASSSSRGLAAETQYF.

In its sample, this clone was seen once. The chain combines TRBV25-1 with TRBJ2-1; no clear D gene. Trimming stripped 4 bases from V and 7 bases from J, with 14 bases between. The CDR3 contains 14 residues. Germline values: CDR1 MGHDK, CDR2 SYGVNS. CDR3 in amino acids: CASSADLPWNEQFF. DNA of the CDR3: TGTGCCAGCAGTGCGGACCTTCCCTGGAATGAGCAGTTCTTC.

V usage is TRBV7-2 and J usage is TRBJ2-7; D remains unclear. In germline, CDR1 is SGHTA, CDR2 FQGNSA. The CDR3 has 15 residues. V lost 5 bases, J lost 6 bases, and 20 bases lay in between. CDR3 in DNA: TGTGCCAGCAGCCCCTCAGGAAGAAGGGCGCGCGAGCAGTACTTC. Residues: CASSPSGRRAREQYF.

The V call is TRBV19, the J call TRBJ1-1; D perhaps matches TRBD1 (6 bases). The germline gives CDR1 LNHDA, CDR2 SQIVND (reference sequence). Between the trimmed V and J ends, which lost 6 bases and 2 bases, there was a span of 10 bases. This CDR3 region has 13 residues. CDR3 in amino acids: CASSPQGNTEAFF. The CDR3, as DNA: TGTGCCAGTAGCCCACAGGGAAACACTGAAGCTTTCTTT.

The rearrangement joins TRBV13 to TRBJ2-1; 11 bases align to TRBD2. CDR3 length: 15 residues. The V and J ends lost 1 base and 7 bases, in that order; junction bases with no gene match: 3. CDR1 and CDR2 from the germline V gene are PRHDT and FYEKMQ (reference sequence). CDR3 bases: TGTGCCAGCAGCTTAGAAACTAGCGGGAGTAATGAGCAGTTCTTC. Amino acids: CASSLETSGSNEQFF. Looking up the rest from reference TRBV13 and TRBJ2-1 gives the full variable domain: AAGVIQSPRHLIKEKRETATLKCYPIPRHDTVYWYQQGPGQDPQFLISFYEKMQSDKGSIPDRFSAQQFSDYHSELNMSSLELGDSALYFCASSLETSGSNEQFFGPGTRLTVL.

This chain joins TRBV7-9 and TRBJ1-1, with D perhaps matching TRBD1 (5 bases). The CDR3 has 14 amino acids. The V gene's germline CDR1 is SEHNR and CDR2 FQNEAQ (reference sequence). Trimming shortened V by 3 bases and J by 2 bases, and 10 bases separated the two germline ends. The CDR3: CASSFSTVNTEAFF. Written as DNA, the CDR3 is TGTGCCAGCAGCTTTTCGACAGTTAACACTGAAGCTTTCTTT.

The V gene is TRBV6-5, the J gene TRBJ2-1; TRBD2 is a possible D gene (6 bases). Per germline, CDR1 MNHEY and CDR2 SVGAGI. The V and J ends lost 2 bases and 3 bases respectively, with 11 bases between them. This CDR3 contains 15 residues. The CDR3 nucleotides read TGTGCCAGCAGTTACGGCGGGGTCCTCTACAATGAGCAGTTCTTC. Translating gives CASSYGGVLYNEQFF.

The genes are TRBV29-1 and TRBJ2-7; 8 bases fit TRBD1. The length of the CDR3 is 14 residues. The V and J ends lost 4 bases and 0 bases, in that order; junction bases with no gene match: 5. Germline CDR1 reads SQVTM; CDR2 reads ANQGSEA. The CDR3 sequence: CSVGRDRNSYEQYF. In DNA, the CDR3 is TGCAGCGTTGGGAGGGACAGGAACTCCTACGAGCAGTACTTC.

This chain joins TRBV29-1 and TRBJ1-2, with D possibly being TRBD1 (6 bases). V lost 3 bases and J 7 bases, leaving 21 bases between the germline ends. The CDR3 is 15 residues long. CDR1 is SQVTM and CDR2 is ANQGSEA in the germline V gene. The DNA of the CDR3 is TGCAGCGTTGATGATCAACGGGGGGCAAATGGTGGCTACACCTTC. Amino acids: CSVDDQRGANGGYTF.

The chain combines TRBV19 with TRBJ1-1; maybe TRBD1 (5 bases). The CDR3 loop spans 14 amino acids. Trimming took 2 bases from V and 4 from J, leaving 11 bases between them. Germline values: CDR1 LNHDA, CDR2 SQIVND (reference sequence). CDR3 in DNA: TGTGCCAGTAGTATACCCTTCGGGGGCACTGAAGCTTTCTTT. This encodes CASSIPFGGTEAFF.

This clone is medium-sized within its sample. This chain joins TRBV6-1 and TRBJ2-7, with 10 bases that match TRBD1. The V and J ends lost 0 bases and 6 bases, in that order; junction bases with no gene match: 5. This CDR3 spans 15 amino acids. CDR1 and CDR2 (germline): MNHNS, SASEGT. CDR3 region: CASSEAGTGASEQYF. For the CDR3, the DNA is TGTGCCAGCAGTGAAGCGGGGACAGGGGCTAGCGAGCAGTACTTC.

J is TRBJ2-7 and V is TRBV2, with TRBD1 identical over 7 bases. J gave up 2 bases and V 3 bases, and 4 bases lay outside the gene matches. The CDR3 contains 14 residues. CDR1 and CDR2 (germline): SNHLY, FYNNEI. The CDR3 sequence: CASSDKDRPYEQYF. The CDR3 DNA reads as TGTGCCAGCAGTGACAAGGACAGGCCCTACGAGCAGTACTTC. Complete variable domain (other parts from reference TRBV2 and TRBJ2-7): EPEVTQTPSHQVTQMGQEVILRCVPISNHLYFYWYRQILGQKVEFLVSFYNNEISEKSEIFDDQFSVERPDGSNFTLKIRSTKLEDSAMYFCASSDKDRPYEQYFGPGTRLTVT.

This clone was detected once. V gene TRBV27 combines with J gene TRBJ1-5; D not certain. Trimming cost V 10 bases and J 0 bases, with 10 bases left between them. The length of the CDR3 is 13 residues. The V gene's germline CDR1 is MNHEY and CDR2 SMNVEV (reference sequence). CDR3 DNA: TGTGCCACCGGGGTAAATAGCAATCAGCCCCAGCATTTT. The encoded protein is CATGVNSNQPQHF.

This chain links TRBV4-2 with TRBJ2-4; 9 bases line up with TRBD1. Germline V CDR1 and CDR2: LGHNA, YNFKEQ. The length of the CDR3 is 15 residues. Trimming cost V 3 bases and J 6 bases; bases outside gene matches: 6. The CDR3 here is CASSQRTGDGNIQYF. In nucleotides, the CDR3 is TGTGCCAGCAGCCAGAGGACAGGGGATGGAAACATTCAGTACTTC.

This clone was recorded only once. The chain has TRBV4-1 and TRBJ2-1; 7 nucleotides line up with TRBD2. The V gene's germline CDR1 is MGHRA and CDR2 YSYEKL. With V trimmed by 0 bases and J by 8 bases, 7 bases remained unmatched. The CDR3 runs to 15 residues. The CDR3 here is CASSQDLQRDDEQFF. The CDR3 DNA reads TGCGCCAGCAGCCAAGACCTCCAGCGGGACGATGAGCAGTTCTTC.

V usage is TRBV9 and J usage is TRBJ1-2, with a possible D match to TRBD1 (5 bases). Per the germline V gene, CDR1 is SGDLS and CDR2 is YYNGEE. The CDR3 spans 15 residues. The V gene lost 3 bases and the J gene lost 8 bases, with 20 bases spanning the gap. The CDR3 loop reads CASSAERGGAVGYTF. The CDR3 region has the DNA TGTGCCAGCAGCGCTGAACGGGGAGGGGCAGTAGGCTACACCTTC.

The table lists this clone with a few counts. The CDR3 DNA sequence: TGTGCCAGCAGCTCAGCACAGGGGGTAAACTACAATGAGCAGTTCTTC. Translated, it gives CASSSAQGVNYNEQFF. V gene TRBV6-6 combines with J gene TRBJ2-1; 8 bases are shared with TRBD1. This CDR3 has 16 amino acids. The ends lost 6 bases at V and 3 bases at J; junction bases unmatched: 10. CDR1 and CDR2 from the germline V gene are MNHNY and SVGAGI (reference sequence).

The chain links TRBV10-2 to TRBJ2-1, with no clear D. Per the germline V gene, CDR1 is WSHSY and CDR2 is SAAADI. V lost 6 bases and J lost 0, with 9 bases in between. The CDR3 sequence is 14 residues long. CDR3 sequence: CASRARGSYNEQFF. The CDR3 DNA is TGCGCCAGCAGAGCAAGAGGCTCCTACAATGAGCAGTTCTTC.

This clone was seen a single time. The chain links TRBV6-5 to TRBJ2-7, with 8 bases identical to TRBD2. Trimming cost V 5 bases and J 1 base; bases outside gene matches: 1. This CDR3 spans 13 amino acids. CDR1 MNHEY and CDR2 SVGAGI come from the germline V gene. The CDR3 region is CASSREGSYEQYF. The CDR3, as DNA: TGTGCCAGCAGTCGGGAGGGTTCCTACGAGCAGTACTTC.

The gene calls are TRBV30 and TRBJ2-1, with 9 bases that match TRBD2. With V trimmed by 4 bases and J by 9 bases, 13 bases remained unmatched. The CDR3 runs 15 residues. Germline-derived CDR1 and CDR2 are GTSNPN and SVGIG (reference sequence). The CDR3 DNA reads TGTGCCTGGACCCTAAGATGGCGGGAGGGGGGTGAGCAGTTCTTC. Translation: CAWTLRWREGGEQFF.

This sequence joins TRBV29-1 and TRBJ2-3; possibly TRBD2 for D (5 bases). The CDR3 totals 15 residues. V shed 5 bases and J shed 0 bases, with 15 bases lying between them. Germline V gene lookup returns CDR1 SQVTM and CDR2 ANQGSEA. Here the CDR3 reads CSVSLGSTSTDTQYF. CDR3 nucleotides: TGCAGCGTTAGTCTTGGGAGTACTAGCACAGATACGCAGTATTTT.

The rearrangement joins TRBV27 to TRBJ2-5; 12 bases align to TRBD2. The germline gives CDR1 MNHEY, CDR2 SMNVEV (reference sequence). This CDR3 spans 16 amino acids. V dropped 6 bases and J dropped 5; count of bases not matched to a gene: 10. The CDR3 protein is CASRPTSGRVVETQYF. The CDR3 bases are TGTGCCAGCAGGCCGACTAGCGGGAGAGTTGTGGAGACCCAGTACTTC.

The chain recombines TRBV5-1 with TRBJ1-5; D gene ambiguous. V lost 0 bases, J lost 1 base, and 5 bases lay in between. The CDR3 runs 14 residues. Looked up from germline, CDR1 is SGHRS and CDR2 is YFSETQ. This chain's CDR3 is CASSLEGSNQPQHF. In DNA, the CDR3 is TGCGCCAGCAGCTTGGAGGGCAGCAATCAGCCCCAGCATTTT. The full variable domain, with the rest looked up from reference TRBV5-1 and TRBJ1-5, is KAGVTQTPRYLIKTRGQQVTLSCSPISGHRSVSWYQQTPGQGLQFLFEYFSETQRNKGNFPGRFSGRQFSNSRSEMNVSTLELGDSALYLCASSLEGSNQPQHFGDGTRLSIL.

CDR3 coding DNA: TGTGCCAGCAGTCAGCTTACAGGGGGCCTCTATGGCTACACCTTC. This translates into CASSQLTGGLYGYTF. The chain has TRBV27 and TRBJ1-2; 9 bases are shared with TRBD1. J was trimmed by 4 bases and V by 5 bases; bases with no gene match: 8. This CDR3 is 15 amino acids long. Looked up from germline, CDR1 is MNHEY and CDR2 is SMNVEV (reference sequence).